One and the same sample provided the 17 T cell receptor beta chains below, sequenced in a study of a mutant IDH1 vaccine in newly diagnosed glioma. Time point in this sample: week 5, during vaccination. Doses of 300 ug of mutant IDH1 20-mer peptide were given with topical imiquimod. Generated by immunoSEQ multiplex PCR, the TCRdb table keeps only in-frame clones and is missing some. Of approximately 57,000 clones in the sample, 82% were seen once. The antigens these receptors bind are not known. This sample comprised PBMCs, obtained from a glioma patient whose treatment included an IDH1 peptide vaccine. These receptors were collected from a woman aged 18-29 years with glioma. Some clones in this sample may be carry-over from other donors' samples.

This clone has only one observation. The CDR3 region has the DNA TGCGCCAGCAGCCGGGACAGGGGGCCAGAAGCTTTCTTT. Its translation is CASSRDRGPEAFF. V and J are TRBV5-1 and TRBJ1-1; TRBD1 matches at 12 bases. This CDR3 has 13 amino acids. Unmatched junction bases numbered 3, after V lost 4 bases and J lost 8 bases. The germline V gene has CDR1 SGHRS and CDR2 YFSETQ.

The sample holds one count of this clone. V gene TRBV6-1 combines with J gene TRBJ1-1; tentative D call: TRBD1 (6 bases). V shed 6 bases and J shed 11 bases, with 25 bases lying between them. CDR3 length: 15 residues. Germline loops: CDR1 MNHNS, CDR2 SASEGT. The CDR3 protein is CASSVGRWGGEAAFF. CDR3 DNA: TGTGCCAGCAGCGTGGGGAGATGGGGGGGCGAGGCCGCTTTCTTT.

The chain's CDR3 is CASRPGLLNTGELFF. Written as DNA, the CDR3 is TGTGCCAGCCGACCGGGACTACTAAACACCGGGGAGCTGTTTTTT. The V call is TRBV5-6, the J call TRBJ2-2, with 7 bases fitting TRBD2. CDR1 and CDR2 from the germline V gene are SGHDT and YYEEEE. The J segment lost 2 bases and the V segment lost 7 bases, leaving 8 bases of the junction unmatched. The CDR3 contains 15 residues.

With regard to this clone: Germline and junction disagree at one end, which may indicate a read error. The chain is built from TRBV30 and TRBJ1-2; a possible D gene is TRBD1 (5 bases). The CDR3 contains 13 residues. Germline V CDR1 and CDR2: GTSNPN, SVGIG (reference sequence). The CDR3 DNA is TGTGCCTGGAGTGTGGGACGAAAAGATGGCCACACCTTC. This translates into CAWSVGRKDGHTF.

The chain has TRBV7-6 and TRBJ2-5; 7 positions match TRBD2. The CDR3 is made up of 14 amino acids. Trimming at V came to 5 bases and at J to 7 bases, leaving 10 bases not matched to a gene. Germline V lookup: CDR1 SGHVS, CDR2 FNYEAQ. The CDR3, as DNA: TGTGCCAGCAGCATGCGGGCGGGGGAAGGGACCCAGTACTTC. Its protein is CASSMRAGEGTQYF.

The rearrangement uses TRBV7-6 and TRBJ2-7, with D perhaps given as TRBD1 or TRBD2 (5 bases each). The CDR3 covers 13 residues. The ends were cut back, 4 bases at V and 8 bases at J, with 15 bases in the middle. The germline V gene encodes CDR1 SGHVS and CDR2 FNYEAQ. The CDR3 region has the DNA TGTGCCAGCAGCTCCGGGACCCCAGATAAGCAGTACTTC. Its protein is CASSSGTPDKQYF.

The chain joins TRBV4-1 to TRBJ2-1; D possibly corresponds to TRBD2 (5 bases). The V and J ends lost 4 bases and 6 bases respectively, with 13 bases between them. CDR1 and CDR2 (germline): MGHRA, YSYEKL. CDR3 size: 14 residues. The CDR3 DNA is TGCGCCAGCAGCCCCGTCGAGGGATCCAATGAGCAGTTCTTC. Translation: CASSPVEGSNEQFF.

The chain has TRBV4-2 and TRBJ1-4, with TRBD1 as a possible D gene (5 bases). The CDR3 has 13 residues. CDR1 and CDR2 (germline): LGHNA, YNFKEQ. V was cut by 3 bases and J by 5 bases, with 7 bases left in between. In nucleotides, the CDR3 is TGTGCCAGCAGCCAGGGGCCAAATGAAAAACTGTTTTTT. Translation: CASSQGPNEKLFF.

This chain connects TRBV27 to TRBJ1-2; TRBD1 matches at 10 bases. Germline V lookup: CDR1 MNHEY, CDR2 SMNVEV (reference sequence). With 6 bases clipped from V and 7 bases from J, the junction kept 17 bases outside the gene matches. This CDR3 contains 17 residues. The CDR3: CASSVYRTGTGVFGYTF. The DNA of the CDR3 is TGTGCCAGCAGCGTCTACAGGACCGGGACAGGGGTCTTTGGCTACACCTTC.

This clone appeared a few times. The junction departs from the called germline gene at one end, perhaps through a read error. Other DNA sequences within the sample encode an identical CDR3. CDR3 amino acids: CASGLVLRTVRYNEQFF. CDR3 coding DNA: TGCGCTAGTGGTTTGGTACTGAGGACAGTCCGATACAATGAGCAGTTCTTC. The chain combines TRBV12-5 with TRBJ2-1, with D possibly being TRBD1 (6 bases). Germline V gene sequence: CDR1 LGHNT, CDR2 FRNRAP. This CDR3 spans 17 amino acids.

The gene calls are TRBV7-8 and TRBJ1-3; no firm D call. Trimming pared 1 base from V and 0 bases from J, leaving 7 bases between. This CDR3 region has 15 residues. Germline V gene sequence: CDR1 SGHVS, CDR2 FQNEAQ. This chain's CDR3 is CASSLGRFSGNTIYF. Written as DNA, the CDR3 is TGTGCCAGCAGCTTAGGACGGTTCTCTGGAAACACCATATATTTT.

CDR3 bases: TGTGCCAGTAGTCCCTCCGGGACGCGCGAGCAGTACTTC. This gives the protein CASSPSGTREQYF. This chain joins TRBV19 and TRBJ2-7; tentatively, D is TRBD1 or TRBD2 (5 bases each). Germline CDR1 reads LNHDA; CDR2 reads SQIVND (reference sequence). V was pared by 5 bases and J by 6 bases, with 14 bases between. The CDR3 loop spans 13 amino acids.

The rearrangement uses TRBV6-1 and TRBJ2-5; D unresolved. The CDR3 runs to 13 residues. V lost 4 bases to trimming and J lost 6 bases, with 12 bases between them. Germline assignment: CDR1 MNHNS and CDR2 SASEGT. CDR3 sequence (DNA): TGTGCCAGCAGTGCTGACCGCCGGCAGACCCAGTACTTC. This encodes CASSADRRQTQYF.

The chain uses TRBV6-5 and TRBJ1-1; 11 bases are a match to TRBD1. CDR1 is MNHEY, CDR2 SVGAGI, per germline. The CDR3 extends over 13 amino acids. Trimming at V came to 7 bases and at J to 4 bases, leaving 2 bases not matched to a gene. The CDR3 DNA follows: TGTGCCAGCACTGGGACAGGGGGCACTGAAGCTTTCTTT. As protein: CASTGTGGTEAFF.

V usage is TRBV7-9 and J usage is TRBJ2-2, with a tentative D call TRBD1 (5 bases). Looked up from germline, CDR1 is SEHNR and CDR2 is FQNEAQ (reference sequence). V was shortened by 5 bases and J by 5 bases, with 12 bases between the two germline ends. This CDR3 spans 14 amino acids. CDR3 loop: CASSPARQTGELFF. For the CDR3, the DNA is TGTGCCAGCAGCCCAGCCCGACAGACCGGGGAGCTGTTTTTT.

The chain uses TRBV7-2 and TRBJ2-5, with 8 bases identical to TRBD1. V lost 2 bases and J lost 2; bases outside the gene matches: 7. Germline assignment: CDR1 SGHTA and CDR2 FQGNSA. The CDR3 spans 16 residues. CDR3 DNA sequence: TGTGCCAGCAGCTTACGGAGCCGGGACAGGCAAGAGACCCAGTACTTC. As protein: CASSLRSRDRQETQYF.

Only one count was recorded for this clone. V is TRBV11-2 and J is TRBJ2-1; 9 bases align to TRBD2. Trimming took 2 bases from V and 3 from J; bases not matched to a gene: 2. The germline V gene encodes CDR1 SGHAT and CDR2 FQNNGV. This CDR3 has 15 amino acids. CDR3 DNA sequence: TGTGCCAGCAGCTTACTAGCGGGGAACTACAATGAGCAGTTCTTC. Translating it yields CASSLLAGNYNEQFF.